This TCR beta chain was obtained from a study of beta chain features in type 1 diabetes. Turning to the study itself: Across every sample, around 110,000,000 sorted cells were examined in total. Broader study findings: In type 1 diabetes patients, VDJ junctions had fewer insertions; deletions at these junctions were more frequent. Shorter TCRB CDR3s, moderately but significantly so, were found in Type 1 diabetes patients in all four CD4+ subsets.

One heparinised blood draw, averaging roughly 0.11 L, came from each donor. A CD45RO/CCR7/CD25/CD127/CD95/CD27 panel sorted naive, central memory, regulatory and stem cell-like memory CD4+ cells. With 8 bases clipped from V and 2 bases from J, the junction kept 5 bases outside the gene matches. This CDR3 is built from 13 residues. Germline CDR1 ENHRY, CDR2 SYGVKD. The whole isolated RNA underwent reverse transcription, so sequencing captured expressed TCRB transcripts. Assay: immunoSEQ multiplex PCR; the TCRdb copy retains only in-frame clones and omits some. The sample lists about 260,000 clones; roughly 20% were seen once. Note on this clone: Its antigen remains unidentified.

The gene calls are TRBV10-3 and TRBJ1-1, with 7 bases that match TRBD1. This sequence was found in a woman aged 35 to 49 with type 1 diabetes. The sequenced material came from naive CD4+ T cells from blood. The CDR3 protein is CAISGQPNTEAFF. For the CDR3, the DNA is TGTGCCATCTCGGGACAGCCCAACACTGAAGCTTTCTTT.